This T cell receptor (beta chain) was documented in a study of T-cell reconstitution after alpha-beta-depleted transplantation in children. Points from the study as a whole: Expanded graft clones, several hundred of them, were reportedly the source of alpha-beta T cells about two months after transplant. Surviving thymic progenitors and recipient T cells were the source of high TCRbeta diversity at day 60 in some patients. At the one-year point after transplant, T-cell counts and TCRbeta diversity were found to come mostly from T cells that had been newly produced.

Using unique molecular identifiers, the investigators prepared the TCRbeta library. TCRdb recomputed calls from the PCR reads with MiXCR, one row per CDR3 protein. The data hold around 420,000 distinct CDR3 sequences, with 15% to 20% observed a single time. Germline-derived CDR1 and CDR2 are SGHRS and YFSETQ. The CDR3 is 15 residues long. V shed 2 bases and J 1 base; nucleotides not matched to a gene: 2. As concerns this clonotype: Its antigen remains unknown.

The sample in question was PBMCs, mostly from graft donor cells, obtained 360 days after TCRalphabeta/CD19-depleted stem cell transplant. The V and J genes are TRBV5-1 and TRBJ2-2, with 7 bases matching TRBD2. The source is a boy under three years old who had a stem cell transplant for Wiskott-Aldrich syndrome, so the T cells may come from the graft donor. The DNA for the CDR3 is TGCGCCAGCAGCTTCTCTAGCGGGAACACCGGGGAGCTGTTTTTT. Protein sequence: CASSFSSGNTGELFF.